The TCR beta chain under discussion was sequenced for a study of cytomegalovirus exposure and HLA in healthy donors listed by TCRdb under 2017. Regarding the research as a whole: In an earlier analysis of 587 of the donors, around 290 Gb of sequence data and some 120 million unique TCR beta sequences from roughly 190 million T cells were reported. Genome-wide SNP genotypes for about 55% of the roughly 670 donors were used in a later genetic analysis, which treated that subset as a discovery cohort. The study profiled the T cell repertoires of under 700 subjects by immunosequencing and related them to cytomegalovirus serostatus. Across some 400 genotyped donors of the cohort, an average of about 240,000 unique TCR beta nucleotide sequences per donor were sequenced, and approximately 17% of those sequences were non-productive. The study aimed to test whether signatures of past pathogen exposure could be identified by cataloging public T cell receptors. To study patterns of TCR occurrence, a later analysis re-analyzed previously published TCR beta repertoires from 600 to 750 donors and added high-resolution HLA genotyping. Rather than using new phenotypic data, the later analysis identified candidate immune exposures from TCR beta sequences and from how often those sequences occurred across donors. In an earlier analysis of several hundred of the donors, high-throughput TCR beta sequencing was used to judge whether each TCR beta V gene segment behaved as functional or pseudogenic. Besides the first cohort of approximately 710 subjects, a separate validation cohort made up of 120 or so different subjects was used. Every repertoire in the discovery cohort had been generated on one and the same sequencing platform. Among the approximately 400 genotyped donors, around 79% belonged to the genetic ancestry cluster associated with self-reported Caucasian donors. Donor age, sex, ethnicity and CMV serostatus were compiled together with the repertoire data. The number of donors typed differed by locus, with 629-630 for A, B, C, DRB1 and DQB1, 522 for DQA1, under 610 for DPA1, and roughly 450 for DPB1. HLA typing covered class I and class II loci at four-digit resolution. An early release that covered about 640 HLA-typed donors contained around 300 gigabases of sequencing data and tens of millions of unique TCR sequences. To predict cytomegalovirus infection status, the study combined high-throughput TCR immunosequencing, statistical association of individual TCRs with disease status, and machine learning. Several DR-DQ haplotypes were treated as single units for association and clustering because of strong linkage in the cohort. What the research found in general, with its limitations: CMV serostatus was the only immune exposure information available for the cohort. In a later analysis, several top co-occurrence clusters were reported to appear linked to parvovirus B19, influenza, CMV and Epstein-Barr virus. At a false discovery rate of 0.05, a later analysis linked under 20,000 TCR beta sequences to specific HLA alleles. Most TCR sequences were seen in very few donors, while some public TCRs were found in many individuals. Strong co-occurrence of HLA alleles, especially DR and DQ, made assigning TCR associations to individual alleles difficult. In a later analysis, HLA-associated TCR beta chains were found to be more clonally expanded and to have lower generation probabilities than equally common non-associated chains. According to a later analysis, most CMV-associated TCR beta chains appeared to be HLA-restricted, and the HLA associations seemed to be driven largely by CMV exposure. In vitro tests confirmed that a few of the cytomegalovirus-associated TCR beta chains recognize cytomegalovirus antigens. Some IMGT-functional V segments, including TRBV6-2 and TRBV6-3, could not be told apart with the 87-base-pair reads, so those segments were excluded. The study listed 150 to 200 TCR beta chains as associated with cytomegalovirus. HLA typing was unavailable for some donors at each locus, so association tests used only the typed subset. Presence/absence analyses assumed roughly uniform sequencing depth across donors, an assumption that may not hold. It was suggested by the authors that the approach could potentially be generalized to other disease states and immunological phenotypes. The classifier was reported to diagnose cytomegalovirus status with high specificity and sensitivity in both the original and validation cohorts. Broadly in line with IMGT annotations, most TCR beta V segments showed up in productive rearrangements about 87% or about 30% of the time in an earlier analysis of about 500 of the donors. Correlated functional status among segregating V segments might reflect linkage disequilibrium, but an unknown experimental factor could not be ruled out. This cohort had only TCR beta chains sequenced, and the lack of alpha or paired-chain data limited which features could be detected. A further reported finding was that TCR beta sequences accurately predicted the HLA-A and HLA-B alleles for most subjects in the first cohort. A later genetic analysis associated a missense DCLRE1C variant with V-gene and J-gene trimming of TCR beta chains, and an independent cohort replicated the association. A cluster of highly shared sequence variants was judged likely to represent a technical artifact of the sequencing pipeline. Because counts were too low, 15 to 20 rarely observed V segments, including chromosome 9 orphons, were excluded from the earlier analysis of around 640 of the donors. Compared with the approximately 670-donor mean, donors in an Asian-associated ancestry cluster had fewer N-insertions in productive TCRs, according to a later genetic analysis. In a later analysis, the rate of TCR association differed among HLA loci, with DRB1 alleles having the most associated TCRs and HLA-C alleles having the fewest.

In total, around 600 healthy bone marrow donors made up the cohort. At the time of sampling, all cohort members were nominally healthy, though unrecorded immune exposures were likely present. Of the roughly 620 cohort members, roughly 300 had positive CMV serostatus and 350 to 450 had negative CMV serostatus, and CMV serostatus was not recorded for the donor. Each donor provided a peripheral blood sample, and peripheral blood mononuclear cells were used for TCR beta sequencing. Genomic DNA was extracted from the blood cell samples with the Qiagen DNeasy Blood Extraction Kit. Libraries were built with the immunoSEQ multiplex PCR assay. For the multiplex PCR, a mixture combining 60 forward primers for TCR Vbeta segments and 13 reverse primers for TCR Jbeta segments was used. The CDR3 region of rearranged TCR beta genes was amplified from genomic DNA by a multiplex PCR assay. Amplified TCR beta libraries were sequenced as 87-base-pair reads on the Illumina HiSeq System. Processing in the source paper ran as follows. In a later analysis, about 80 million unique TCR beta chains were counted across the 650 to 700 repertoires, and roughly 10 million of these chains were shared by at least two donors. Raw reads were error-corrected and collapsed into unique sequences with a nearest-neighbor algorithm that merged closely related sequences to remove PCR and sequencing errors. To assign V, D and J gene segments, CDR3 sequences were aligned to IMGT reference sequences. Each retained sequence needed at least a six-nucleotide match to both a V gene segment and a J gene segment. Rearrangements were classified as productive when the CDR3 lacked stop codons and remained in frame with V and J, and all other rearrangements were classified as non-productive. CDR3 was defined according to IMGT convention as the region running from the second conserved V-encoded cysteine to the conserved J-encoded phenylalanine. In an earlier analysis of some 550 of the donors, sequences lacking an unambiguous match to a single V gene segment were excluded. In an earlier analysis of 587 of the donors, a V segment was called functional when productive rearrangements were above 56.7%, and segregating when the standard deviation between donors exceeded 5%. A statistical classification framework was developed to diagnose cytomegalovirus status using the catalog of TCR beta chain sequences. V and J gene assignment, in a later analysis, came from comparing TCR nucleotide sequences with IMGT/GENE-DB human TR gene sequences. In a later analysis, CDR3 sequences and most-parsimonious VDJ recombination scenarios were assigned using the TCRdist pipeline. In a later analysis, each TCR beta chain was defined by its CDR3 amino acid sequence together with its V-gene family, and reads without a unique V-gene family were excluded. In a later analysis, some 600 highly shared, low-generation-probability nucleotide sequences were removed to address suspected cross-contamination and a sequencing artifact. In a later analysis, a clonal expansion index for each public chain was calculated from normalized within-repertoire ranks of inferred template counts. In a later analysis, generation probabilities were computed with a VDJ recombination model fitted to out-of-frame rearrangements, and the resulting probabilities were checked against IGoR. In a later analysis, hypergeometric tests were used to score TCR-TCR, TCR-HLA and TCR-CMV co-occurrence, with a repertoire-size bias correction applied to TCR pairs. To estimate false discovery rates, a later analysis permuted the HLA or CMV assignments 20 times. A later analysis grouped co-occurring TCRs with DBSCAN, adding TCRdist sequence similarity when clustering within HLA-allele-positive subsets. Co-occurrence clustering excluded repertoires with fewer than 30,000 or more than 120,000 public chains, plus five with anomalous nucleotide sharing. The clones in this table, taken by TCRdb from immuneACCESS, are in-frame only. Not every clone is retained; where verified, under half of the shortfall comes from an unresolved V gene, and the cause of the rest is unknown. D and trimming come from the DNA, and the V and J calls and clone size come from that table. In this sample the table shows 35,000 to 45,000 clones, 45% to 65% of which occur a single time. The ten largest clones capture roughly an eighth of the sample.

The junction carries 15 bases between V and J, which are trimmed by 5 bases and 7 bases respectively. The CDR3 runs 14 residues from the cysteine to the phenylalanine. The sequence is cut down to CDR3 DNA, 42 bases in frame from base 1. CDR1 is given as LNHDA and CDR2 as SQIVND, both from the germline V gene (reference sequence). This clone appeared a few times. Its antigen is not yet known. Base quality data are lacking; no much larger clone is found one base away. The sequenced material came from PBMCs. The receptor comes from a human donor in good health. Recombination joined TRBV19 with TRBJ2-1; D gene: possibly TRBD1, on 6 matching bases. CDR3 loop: CASSLRGQSNEQFF. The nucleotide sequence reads TGTGCCAGTAGTCTGCGTGGACAGTCGAATGAGCAGTTCTTC.